Presented here are 21 T cell receptor beta chains from one specimen sequenced in a study of OX40 agonist ivuxolimab in advanced cancers. Assay: immunoSEQ multiplex PCR; the TCRdb copy retains only in-frame clones and omits some. Among roughly 84,000 clones listed, 81% were seen once. This specimen consisted of CD4+ or CD8+ T cells sorted from blood, obtained in a trial of the OX40 agonist ivuxolimab. These receptors originate from an adult with an advanced solid tumor such as melanoma, head and neck, liver or kidney cancer.

CDR3 loop: CASSLAPVSSYNEQFF. For the CDR3, the DNA is TGCGCCAGCAGCTTGGCTCCGGTTAGCTCCTACAATGAGCAGTTCTTC. V usage is TRBV5-1 and J usage is TRBJ2-1; D uncertain. Per the germline V gene, CDR1 is SGHRS and CDR2 is YFSETQ. Deletions cut 0 bases from V and 0 bases from J, with 10 bases between. This CDR3 has 16 residues.

This rearrangement joins TRBV7-9 to TRBJ2-5; D is ambiguous. Trimming removed 5 bases at V and 1 base at J, with 2 bases between. The CDR3 is made up of 11 amino acids. CDR1 is SEHNR, CDR2 FQNEAQ, per germline (reference sequence). CDR3 nucleotides: TGTGCCAGCAGCATCCAAGAGACCCAGTACTTC. Amino acids: CASSIQETQYF.

The rearrangement links TRBV5-4 to TRBJ1-5, with 7 bases identical to TRBD1. The CDR3 contains 14 residues. V shed 2 bases and J 9 bases; nucleotides not matched to a gene: 8. Germline V gives CDR1 SGHNT, CDR2 YYREEE (reference sequence). CDR3 protein: CASSLQGSPGPQHF. CDR3 in DNA: TGTGCCAGCAGCTTACAGGGGTCGCCAGGGCCCCAGCATTTT.

The rearrangement uses TRBV7-3 and TRBJ1-1; a possible D gene is TRBD1 (6 bases). V lost 4 bases, J lost 1 base, and 7 bases lay in between. The CDR3 is 13 amino acids. In germline, CDR1 is SGHTA, CDR2 FQGTGA. The CDR3 loop is CASSSRGNTEAFF. The CDR3 bases are TGTGCCAGCAGCTCCAGGGGGAACACTGAAGCTTTCTTT.

CDR3 sequence reads: CASSPRTGVSGANVLTF. DNA of the CDR3: TGTGCCAGCTCACCCAGGACAGGGGTATCTGGGGCCAACGTCCTGACTTTC. V is TRBV18 and J is TRBJ2-6; 9 bases map to TRBD1. V gave up 3 bases and J gave up 1 base; unmatched junction bases: 4. CDR3 length: 17 residues. Germline V lookup: CDR1 KGHSH, CDR2 LQKENI.

This chain joins TRBV13 and TRBJ1-1; 7 nucleotides agree with TRBD1. CDR1 PRHDT and CDR2 FYEKMQ come from the germline V gene (reference sequence). The CDR3 extends over 15 amino acids. V was pared by 0 bases and J by 6 bases, with 7 bases of the junction left unmatched. CDR3 amino acids: CASSLGGLGGPEAFF. DNA for the CDR3: TGTGCCAGCAGCTTAGGTGGGTTAGGGGGCCCTGAAGCTTTCTTT. Full variable domain (missing parts from reference TRBV13 and TRBJ1-1): AAGVIQSPRHLIKEKRETATLKCYPIPRHDTVYWYQQGPGQDPQFLISFYEKMQSDKGSIPDRFSAQQFSDYHSELNMSSLELGDSALYFCASSLGGLGGPEAFFGQGTRLTVV.

This clone was seen a handful of times. This chain connects TRBV7-3 to TRBJ2-5; weak D call: TRBD1 (6 bases). The length of the CDR3 is 13 residues. Germline loops: CDR1 SGHTA, CDR2 FQGTGA. Trimming removed 5 bases at V and 6 bases at J, with 13 bases between. The CDR3 DNA reads TGTGCCAGCAGCCCCCCTGGGGGCCAGACCCAGTACTTC. Its translation is CASSPPGGQTQYF. The full variable domain, with the rest looked up from reference TRBV7-3 and TRBJ2-5, is GAGVSQTPSNKVTEKGKYVELRCDPISGHTALYWYRQSLGQGPEFLIYFQGTGAADDSGLPNDRFFAVRPEGSVSTLKIQRTERGDSAVYLCASSPPGGQTQYFGPGTRLLVL.

This clone was seen more than once but under ten times. The chain employs TRBV2 and TRBJ1-6; no clear D. The CDR3 has 12 residues. V was shortened by 2 bases and J by 5 bases, with 1 base between the two germline ends. Per the germline V gene, CDR1 is SNHLY and CDR2 is FYNNEI. Written as DNA, the CDR3 is TGTGCCAGCAGTGAAAATAATTCACCCCTCCACTTT. It specifies CASSENNSPLHF.

The chain employs TRBV30 and TRBJ1-2; tentatively, D is TRBD1 (6 bases). Per the germline V gene, CDR1 is GTSNPN and CDR2 is SVGIG (reference sequence). The CDR3 consists of 13 residues. V dropped 5 bases and J dropped 2 bases, with 12 bases sitting between them. CDR3: CAWGQTLNYGYTF. The CDR3 DNA sequence: TGTGCCTGGGGACAGACTCTAAACTATGGCTACACCTTC.

The chain has TRBV19 and TRBJ1-1; D is unresolved. CDR1 and CDR2 from the germline V gene are LNHDA and SQIVND (reference sequence). The CDR3 consists of 15 residues. V was clipped by 0 bases and J by 0 bases, with 8 bases between them. The CDR3 coding sequence is TGTGCCAGTAGTATAGAATTATACATGAACACTGAAGCTTTCTTT. It specifies CASSIELYMNTEAFF.

The chain uses TRBV5-1 and TRBJ2-3; D possibly corresponds to TRBD2 (5 bases). Germline V CDR1 and CDR2: SGHRS, YFSETQ. V was trimmed by 0 bases and J by 2 bases, leaving 13 bases between them. CDR3 size: 16 residues. The CDR3: CASSLDPGLNTDTQYF. In DNA form, the CDR3 reads TGCGCCAGCAGCTTGGATCCTGGACTGAACACAGATACGCAGTATTTT.

CDR3: CASSLEGGGKEYEQYF. The CDR3, as DNA: TGTGCCAGCAGCTTGGAGGGCGGGGGGAAAGAGTACGAGCAGTACTTC. J is TRBJ2-5 and V is TRBV5-4; 8 positions agree with TRBD2. The DNA end favors TRBJ2-7, so the J call may be wrong. The CDR3 loop spans 16 amino acids. The germline CDR1 and CDR2 sequences are SGHNT and YYREEE (reference sequence).

This chain joins TRBV30 and TRBJ2-1; 15 bases agree with TRBD2. This CDR3 region has 14 residues. V lost 7 bases and J lost 9; bases outside the gene matches: 7. From germline, CDR1 is GTSNPN and CDR2 SVGIG (reference sequence). The CDR3 is CAFRTSGRAGEQFF. The CDR3, as DNA: TGTGCCTTCAGGACTAGCGGGAGGGCTGGTGAGCAGTTCTTC.

In its sample, this clone was seen once. The chain carries TRBV2 and TRBJ2-1, with a weak D call TRBD2 (6 bases). V lost 10 bases and J 0 bases, leaving 16 bases between the germline ends. From germline, CDR1 is SNHLY and CDR2 FYNNEI. CDR3 length: 15 amino acids. As DNA, the CDR3 is TGTGCCACCAGGGCCGTGGGGGGCTCCTACAATGAGCAGTTCTTC. As protein: CATRAVGGSYNEQFF.

This clone was counted once. The chain is built from TRBV7-9 and TRBJ2-3; possible D gene TRBD1, 6 bases. V was pared by 5 bases and J by 5 bases, with 20 bases between. Germline V lookup: CDR1 SEHNR, CDR2 FQNEAQ (reference sequence). The CDR3 extends over 16 amino acids. The CDR3 is CASSLVTRGSGDTQYF. In DNA, the CDR3 is TGTGCCAGCAGCCTCGTCACTAGGGGGTCTGGAGATACGCAGTATTTT.

V and J are TRBV18 and TRBJ2-3, with D tentatively TRBD1 or TRBD2 (6 bases each). The CDR3 sequence is 15 residues long. The V gene's germline CDR1 is KGHSH and CDR2 LQKENI. The V end lost 2 bases, the J end lost 1 base, and 10 bases lay between the germline ends. The CDR3 spells CASSPWGARTDTQYF. The CDR3 DNA is TGTGCCAGCTCACCATGGGGGGCGCGCACAGATACGCAGTATTTT.

The J gene is TRBJ2-1, the V gene TRBV6-5; perhaps TRBD1 as D (6 bases). The CDR3 covers 14 residues. Germline V gene sequence: CDR1 MNHEY, CDR2 SVGAGI. Trimming stripped 5 bases from V and 13 bases from J, with 21 bases between. The CDR3, as DNA: TGTGCCAGCAGTCAACACCCCCGGGACACAAGCCAGTTCTTC. It is translated as CASSQHPRDTSQFF.

The V call is TRBV5-1, the J call TRBJ2-7; TRBD2 agrees at 10 bases. Germline V gene lookup returns CDR1 SGHRS and CDR2 YFSETQ. The trim removed 1 base at V and 4 bases at J, leaving 2 bases unmatched. This CDR3 region has 14 residues. CDR3 nucleotide sequence: TGCGCCAGCAGCTTGCCTAGCGGGGGATACGAGCAGTACTTC. Encoded protein: CASSLPSGGYEQYF.

The rearrangement uses TRBV9 and TRBJ2-5, with TRBD2 matching over 8 bases. Unmatched junction bases numbered 5, after V lost 3 bases and J lost 4 bases. Germline CDR1 is SGDLS and CDR2 is YYNGEE. The CDR3 sequence is 14 residues long. CDR3 in DNA: TGTGCCAGCAGCGCGGGACTAGGGCGAGAGACCCAGTACTTC. Residues: CASSAGLGRETQYF.

Regarding this clone: Other DNA sequences in this specimen translate into the identical CDR3. V is TRBV5-4 and J is TRBJ1-6; D perhaps matches TRBD1 (5 bases). V was trimmed by 0 bases and J by 7 bases, leaving 5 bases between them. The CDR3 is 13 amino acids. Per germline, CDR1 SGHNT and CDR2 YYREEE (reference sequence). The CDR3 here is CASSLDRNSPLHF. CDR3 bases: TGTGCCAGCAGCTTGGACAGGAATTCACCCCTCCACTTT.

As concerns this clone: The same CDR3 also results from other DNA sequences found in this sample. The chain combines TRBV2 with TRBJ2-2, with 9 bases aligning to TRBD1. V lost 6 bases to trimming and J lost 7 bases; unmatched junction nucleotides: 6. Per the germline V gene, CDR1 is SNHLY and CDR2 is FYNNEI. CDR3 length equals 14 residues. The CDR3 bases are TGTGCCAGCAGGTCAGGACAGGGGATCGGGGAGCTGTTTTTT. It encodes CASRSGQGIGELFF.